The 9 T cell receptor beta chains below all came from one sample that was sequenced in a study of blood T cells in healthy people across ages. Through a sample-barcoded 5' primer and a J-beta primer mix, a second PCR was run for roughly 7 to 11 cycles. One entry per CDR3 protein results from TCRdb running MiXCR on the 5' RACE reads. The sample lists 650,000 to 700,000 distinct CDR3 sequences; over 40% were seen once. The sequencing sample was made of blood. These TCRs come from a woman aged 80 or older in good health.

The chain is built from TRBV2 and TRBJ1-5; 9 nucleotides match TRBD1. CDR1 and CDR2 from the germline V gene are SNHLY and FYNNEI. The CDR3 extends over 13 amino acids. V shed 8 bases and J 4 bases; nucleotides not matched to a gene: 3. For the CDR3, the DNA is TGTGCCAGCGGGGACAGGGAGAATCAGCCCCAGCATTTT. It is translated as CASGDRENQPQHF.

This clonotype was seen only once. This chain uses TRBV7-2 with TRBJ2-1; 7 nucleotides agree with TRBD2. CDR1 is SGHTA and CDR2 is FQGNSA in the germline V gene. The CDR3 length is 16 residues. The V segment lost 3 bases and the J segment 4 bases; nucleotides outside the gene matches: 9. DNA for the CDR3: TGTGCCAGCAGCTTGGGGGGGTCCCTCCCGTACAATGAGCAGTTCTTC. Protein sequence: CASSLGGSLPYNEQFF.

At least ten counts were recorded for this clonotype. The chain links TRBV20-1 to TRBJ2-1; 9 bases align to TRBD1. The V segment lost 3 bases and the J segment 7 bases; nucleotides outside the gene matches: 10. The CDR3 totals 15 residues. The V gene's germline CDR1 is DFQATT and CDR2 SNEGSKA (reference sequence). CDR3 amino acids: CSARPLGTGKNEQFF. DNA of the CDR3: TGCAGTGCTAGGCCCTTGGGGACAGGGAAGAATGAGCAGTTCTTC.

At least ten counts were recorded for this clonotype. The chain carries TRBV9 and TRBJ1-6, with D maybe TRBD1 (5 bases). CDR1 SGDLS and CDR2 YYNGEE come from the germline V gene. The CDR3 covers 15 residues. The V gene lost 0 bases and the J gene lost 5 bases, with 9 bases spanning the gap. The CDR3: CASSVVGANNSPLHF. In DNA form, the CDR3 reads TGTGCCAGCAGCGTAGTAGGGGCTAATAATTCACCCCTCCACTTT.

This clonotype was observed a single time. This chain joins TRBV9 and TRBJ2-7; 9 bases agree with TRBD2. Looked up from germline, CDR1 is SGDLS and CDR2 is YYNGEE. This CDR3 has 16 amino acids. Trimming cost V 4 bases and J 3 bases; bases outside gene matches: 11. Written as DNA, the CDR3 is TGTGCCAGCAGCCCCAGTTATAAGCGGGGGGTCTACGAGCAGTACTTC. Translated: CASSPSYKRGVYEQYF.

This clonotype was found once. The chain is built from TRBV3-1 and TRBJ2-1; TRBD2 matches at 14 bases. V lost 2 bases and J lost 15; bases outside the gene matches: 12. The CDR3 is 16 residues long. Per germline, CDR1 LGHDT and CDR2 YNNKEL (reference sequence). CDR3 nucleotides: TGTGCCAGCAGCCAATCCCGACTAGCGGGGGGGCCCGTCCGGTTCTTC. Encoded protein: CASSQSRLAGGPVRFF.

The V and J genes are TRBV29-1 and TRBJ1-1; D is unresolved. The germline V gene has CDR1 SQVTM and CDR2 ANQGSEA. This CDR3 spans 13 amino acids. The V gene lost 8 bases and the J gene lost 1 base, with 14 bases spanning the gap. The CDR3 sequence is CSPSTDQNTEAFF. CDR3 coding DNA: TGCAGCCCTTCGACGGACCAGAACACTGAAGCTTTCTTT.

This clonotype showed up many times. The chain combines TRBV28 with TRBJ2-5; D ambiguous. Trimming shortened V by 3 bases and J by 5 bases, and 10 bases separated the two germline ends. Germline V lookup: CDR1 MDHEN, CDR2 SYDVKM. The CDR3 length is 13 residues. The CDR3 nucleotides read TGTGCCAGCAGTTTGCCTCACACCGAGACCCAGTACTTC. Encoded protein: CASSLPHTETQYF.

The gene calls are TRBV12-3 or TRBV12-4 and TRBJ2-3; D remains ambiguous. This CDR3 comprises 12 residues. Trimming left V 8 bases short and J 2 bases short, with 8 bases between. This CDR3 reads CASDADTDTQYF. The CDR3 nucleotides read TGTGCCAGCGACGCTGACACAGATACGCAGTATTTT.